Listed below are T cell receptor beta chains from one sample, sequenced in a study of blood T cell repertoires in COVID-19. Libraries were prepared by immunoSEQ multiplex PCR; TCRdb keeps only in-frame clonotypes and omits some of them. This table holds 15,000 to 25,000 clones, approximately 81% found once. Sequencing input: peripheral blood. These receptors all stem from a human donor with active COVID-19. The donor label of this sample is uncertain. Each CDR3 is given with its conserved first and last residue. Fields, in order: CDR3 DNA, CDR3 protein, clone size, V gene, J gene, D gene. A D gene is named only where the DNA matches it firmly. Part of the rows lack a size; the others show once, few, many or a class for expanded clones.

TGTGCCAGCTCCCCGGACAGGGTCAGGATTAGTACCTATGGCTACACCTTC	CASSPDRVRISTYGYTF	.	TRBV18	TRBJ1-2	TRBD1
TGTGCCAGCAGGGACGCGGGGGTCTGGACAGGGGGCCACTACGAGCAGTACTTC	CASRDAGVWTGGHYEQYF	.	TRBV27	TRBJ2-7	TRBD1
TGTGCCAGCAGTTTAAAGTTCCCCGGCGGAAGCTCCTACGAGCAGTACTTC	CASSLKFPGGSSYEQYF	.	TRBV27	TRBJ2-7	.
TGTGCCAGCAGCGTACTTGGTCGGGGGGGCCGCACAGATACGCAGTATTTT	CASSVLGRGGRTDTQYF	.	TRBV9	TRBJ2-3	TRBD2
TGCAGTGCTAGTCCCCAAGACAGGGGAACGGCCGGGGAGCTGTTTTTT	CSASPQDRGTAGELFF	.	TRBV20-1	TRBJ2-2	TRBD1
TGTGCCAGCAGCTCCCGGACAGGGTTTGAAGCTGGAAACACCATATATTTT	CASSSRTGFEAGNTIYF	.	TRBV5-4	TRBJ1-3	TRBD1
TGCAGCGTTGAATACCCAGGGTCTGAGCAGTTCTTC	CSVEYPGSEQFF	.	TRBV29-1	TRBJ2-1	.
TGTGCCAGCTCACCAATCCAGGGGGCGGATTATTTT	CASSPIQGADYF	.	TRBV18	TRBJ1-3	TRBD1
TGTGCCAGCAGTTTAGTCGGTTCACTGTTTTTT	CASSLVGSLFF	.	TRBV12-3/TRBV12-4	TRBJ1-4	.
TGTGCCAGCAGCTTAGGATTGGAGAAAGGCTACACCTTC	CASSLGLEKGYTF	.	TRBV7-8	TRBJ1-2	.
TGCGCCAGCAGCTTGAGCGGGAGGGCCGCGAATGAGCAGTTCTTC	CASSLSGRAANEQFF	once	TRBV5-1	TRBJ2-1	TRBD2
TGTGCCAGTAGTATACTCCTTCTTTTCGCAGGGGGCGATGGCTACACCTTC	CASSILLLFAGGDGYTF	.	TRBV19	TRBJ1-2	TRBD1
TGTGCCAGCAGCTTGGAAAGGGGTAATGAAAAACTGTTTTTT	CASSLERGNEKLFF	.	TRBV5-5	TRBJ1-4	.
TGTGCCAGCTCACCAGACCTCGGACAGGCGATGCAAGAGACCCAGTACTTC	CASSPDLGQAMQETQYF	.	TRBV18	TRBJ2-5	TRBD1
TGCGCCAGCAGCTTGGACGGCCTTTCGGGGGAGCAGTACTTC	CASSLDGLSGEQYF	once	TRBV5-1	TRBJ2-7	.
TGTGCCAGTAGTAAAGGGACAGGGGGGGGAGAACCCCAGCATTTT	CASSKGTGGGEPQHF	.	TRBV19	TRBJ1-5	TRBD1
TGCGCCAGCAGTGAGGGTGGAGCGGCAACTAATGAAAAACTGTTTTTT	CASSEGGAATNEKLFF	.	TRBV10-2	TRBJ1-4	.
TGTGCCAGCAGCTTCTACGCGGGGTTAGGGACAGATACGCAGTATTTT	CASSFYAGLGTDTQYF	.	TRBV5-8	TRBJ2-3	.
TGTGCCAGCAGTTATTTCGGGGTGTTGGGCTACACCTTC	CASSYFGVLGYTF	medium-sized	TRBV5-8	TRBJ1-2	.
TGTGCCAGCAGCTGGTACCAGGGAGGCGAGCAGTACTTC	CASSWYQGGEQYF	.	TRBV5-8	TRBJ2-7	.
TGTGCCAGCAGACCCCTGGGGCGGGGCGGTAATGGCTACACCTTC	CASRPLGRGGNGYTF	.	TRBV2	TRBJ1-2	.
TGCGCCAGCAGCCAATTCCCTCGTACAGGGAACAATGAGCAGTTCTTC	CASSQFPRTGNNEQFF	.	TRBV4-3	TRBJ2-1	.
TGCGCCAGCAGCTTGGCCGGACAGAATGGCTACACCTTC	CASSLAGQNGYTF	few	TRBV5-1	TRBJ1-2	.
TGTGCCAGCAGTGAAGCCCTACGGGGGGGAGAGTACTTC	CASSEALRGGEYF	.	TRBV2	TRBJ2-5	TRBD2
TGTGCCAGCAGCGTAGAGGGACACGGCTCTGGAAACACCATATATTTT	CASSVEGHGSGNTIYF	.	TRBV9	TRBJ1-3	.
TGTGCCAGCAGCGACGGGAGAGGAAACACCATATATTTT	CASSDGRGNTIYF	.	TRBV7-2	TRBJ1-3	.
TGTGCCAGCAGCCCCAACACAGATACGCAGTATTTT	CASSPNTDTQYF	.	TRBV9	TRBJ2-3	.
TGTGCCAGCAGTTCCGACAGGGGTCGAAACACCATATATTTT	CASSSDRGRNTIYF	.	TRBV6-2/TRBV6-3	TRBJ1-3	TRBD1
TGTGCCAGCTGGGGACAGGCCCAGGGGGAGCAGTACTTC	CASWGQAQGEQYF	.	TRBV28	TRBJ2-7	TRBD1
TGTGCCAGCAGCTTGGCCCTAGCTGGTGGGACCCAGTACTTC	CASSLALAGGTQYF	.	TRBV5-4	TRBJ2-5	.
TGCGCCAGCAGCTTGGCCGGGACAGGGGGCGAAAAACTGTTTTTT	CASSLAGTGGEKLFF	.	TRBV5-1	TRBJ1-4	TRBD1
TGTGCCAGCAGTTACAGGCAGGGCTATGGCTACACCTTC	CASSYRQGYGYTF	once	TRBV6-5	TRBJ1-2	.
TGTGCCAGCAGTCAGGGGAGTACCTATAATTCACCCCTCCACTTT	CASSQGSTYNSPLHF	.	TRBV9	TRBJ1-6	.
TGTGCCAGTCATAACCCTTGGACAGGGGGCTTAGGCTATGGCTACACCTTC	CASHNPWTGGLGYGYTF	few	TRBV19	TRBJ1-2	TRBD1
TGCGCCAGCAGCCAAACTATCGTGCGGGGCTCGAATTCACCCCTCCACTTT	CASSQTIVRGSNSPLHF	few	TRBV4-1	TRBJ1-6	.
TGTGCCAGCAGTGAAGGGTGGGGCTCCACCACTAATGAAAAACTGTTTTTT	CASSEGWGSTTNEKLFF	.	TRBV6-1	TRBJ1-4	.
TGTGCCAGCAGCCAAGATAGCGGGTCCGAGCAGTACTTC	CASSQDSGSEQYF	.	TRBV3-1/TRBV3-2	TRBJ2-7	TRBD2
TGTGCCAGCAGGGACAGCGCAATCTATGGCTACACCTTC	CASRDSAIYGYTF	few	TRBV2	TRBJ1-2	.
TGTGCCACCAGCAGAGTACAGGAGGGTTCCTACGAGCAGTACTTC	CATSRVQEGSYEQYF	.	TRBV15	TRBJ2-7	.
TGTGCCAGCAGTTTGGAGGGTGGAGAGCAGTACTTC	CASSLEGGEQYF	.	TRBV12-3/TRBV12-4	TRBJ2-7	.
TGTGCCAGTACACCTAGCGGCATCACAGATACGCAGTATTTT	CASTPSGITDTQYF	.	TRBV2	TRBJ2-3	TRBD2
TGTGCCAGCAGCCAAGGGGCAGGGCTTTCACCCCTCCACTTT	CASSQGAGLSPLHF	once	TRBV14	TRBJ1-6	.
TGTGCCAGCAGCCCAGATACCGGGACTAGCGGTCGACGGGCCAACGTCCTGACTTTC	CASSPDTGTSGRRANVLTF	.	TRBV6-2/TRBV6-3	TRBJ2-6	TRBD2
TGTGCCAGCAGTCCAGGTCCCCGATCCTCTGGAAACACCATATATTTT	CASSPGPRSSGNTIYF	few	TRBV6-6	TRBJ1-3	.
TGTGCCAGCACTTTAGCTCAGGGGGCCTACGAGCAGTACTTC	CASTLAQGAYEQYF	.	TRBV6-5	TRBJ2-7	TRBD1
TGCGCCAGCATTTCTAGCGGGGGGGCGTTCAATGAGCAGTTCTTC	CASISSGGAFNEQFF	.	TRBV5-1	TRBJ2-1	TRBD2
TGTGCCATCAGTGCCGGACAGGGAGGTACCGGGGAGCTGTTTTTT	CAISAGQGGTGELFF	once	TRBV10-3	TRBJ2-2	TRBD1
TGTGCCAGCAGCGCGGAGGACTACACGGCCTACAATGAGCAGTTCTTC	CASSAEDYTAYNEQFF	.	TRBV9	TRBJ2-1	.
TGCGCCAGCAGCCCGACCGAGGGACTGAACTATGGCTACACCTTC	CASSPTEGLNYGYTF	few	TRBV4-1	TRBJ1-2	.
TGTGCCAGCAGTCCCCGGACAGGGAAGGTGGAGACCCAGTACTTC	CASSPRTGKVETQYF	once	TRBV28	TRBJ2-5	TRBD1
TGTGCCAGCAGATTCGGAACGGGAGATACGCAGTATTTT	CASRFGTGDTQYF	.	TRBV7-6	TRBJ2-3	.
TGTGCCAGCAGCGCCCGACAGGTTCACTATGGCTACACCTTC	CASSARQVHYGYTF	.	TRBV9	TRBJ1-2	.
TGTGCCAGCAGTAGCGAAGGGGATGGCTACACCTTC	CASSSEGDGYTF	.	TRBV28	TRBJ1-2	.
TGTGCCAGTAGCAGTTTTAGGGACACCTACAATGAGCAGTTCTTC	CASSSFRDTYNEQFF	.	TRBV19	TRBJ2-1	.
TGTGCCAGCAGCCCCTTGGCGGGGTCCAGAGATACGCAGTATTTT	CASSPLAGSRDTQYF	.	TRBV3-1/TRBV3-2	TRBJ2-3	.
TGTGCCAGTAGTATGGTGGGGGGGACCTTGAACACTGAAGCTTTCTTT	CASSMVGGTLNTEAFF	.	TRBV19	TRBJ1-1	.
TGCAGCGTCGAACGCGGGGGAGGCACTGAAGCTTTCTTT	CSVERGGGTEAFF	.	TRBV29-1	TRBJ1-1	.
TGTGCCAGCAGTCGGGGAGGAGGGGTATATGGCTACACCTTC	CASSRGGGVYGYTF	once	TRBV6-5	TRBJ1-2	.
TGTGCCAGCACCAAAACGTCGACTAGCGGGAGTAGAAGAAGGGATGAGCAGTTCTTC	CASTKTSTSGSRRRDEQFF	.	TRBV11-2	TRBJ2-1	TRBD2